This T cell receptor (beta chain) was recorded in a study of Graves' ophthalmopathy and Graves' hyperthyroidism. Study-wide findings and caveats: The model achieved about 70% sensitivity and approximately 74% specificity for ophthalmopathy progression. A roughly 81% specificity and 87.88% sensitivity were achieved by a 13-signature model that separated ophthalmopathy from stable hyperthyroidism. Blood also carried most expanded thyroid clonotypes exceeding 0.001 frequency.

CDR3 regions of TCR beta were amplified from RNA transcripts. Investigators did first-round RT-PCR with HTBI primers, then second-round multiplex PCR. Via MiXCR, TCRdb re-called the multiplex PCR reads, giving one row per CDR3 protein. The sample includes a few hundred thousand distinct CDR3 sequences, about 17% of them seen just once. The CDR3 runs 14 residues. Germline-derived CDR1 and CDR2 are DFQATT and SNEGSKA (reference sequence). Trimming shortened V by 3 bases and J by 0 bases, and 11 bases separated the two germline ends. This clonotype appeared many times. The antigen is not known. Clinicians diagnosed using symptoms, serum thyroxine, TRAb, thyroid ultrasound and orbital computed tomography.

Sequencing was carried out using peripheral blood. The chain carries TRBV20-1 and TRBJ1-1; the D is unclear. The sequence was obtained from a woman younger than 30 with Graves' ophthalmopathy. The CDR3 bases are TGCAGTGCTAGGATAGACGGAATGAACACTGAAGCTTTCTTT. Protein sequence: CSARIDGMNTEAFF.